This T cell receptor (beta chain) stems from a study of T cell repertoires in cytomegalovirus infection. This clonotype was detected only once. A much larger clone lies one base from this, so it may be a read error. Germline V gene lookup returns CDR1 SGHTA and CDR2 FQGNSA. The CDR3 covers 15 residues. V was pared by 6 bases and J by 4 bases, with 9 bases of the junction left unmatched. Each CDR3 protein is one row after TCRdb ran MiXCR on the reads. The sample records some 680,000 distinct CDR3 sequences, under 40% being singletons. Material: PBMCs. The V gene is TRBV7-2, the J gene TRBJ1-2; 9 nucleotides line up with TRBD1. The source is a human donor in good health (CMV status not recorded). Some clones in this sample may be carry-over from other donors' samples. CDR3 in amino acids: CASRSDRGQVYGYTF. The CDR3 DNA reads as TGTGCCAGCAGATCGGACAGGGGACAAGTCTATGGCTACACCTTC.